These 14 T cell receptor beta chains share one sample of origin, sequenced in a study of shared clonotypes between healthy human individuals. Assay used: immunoSEQ multiplex PCR; TCRdb lists only in-frame clones, some missing. The sample has some 2 million clones, roughly 95% seen once. Positively selected for CCR7, the CD45RO-negative cells used as naive CD8 cells excluded terminally differentiated effector memory CD45RA+ cells. Sequenced input: naive CD8+ T cells sorted from blood. These TCRs come from a man younger than 35 in good health.

J is TRBJ2-7 and V is TRBV9, with no clear D. Germline CDR1 reads SGDLS; CDR2 reads YYNGEE. Trimming took off 5 bases at V and 0 bases at J, with 15 bases between the two ends. The CDR3 is made up of 15 amino acids. The CDR3 protein is CASSRSTLSSYEQYF. In DNA, the CDR3 is TGTGCCAGCAGTCGTAGTACCCTGAGCTCCTACGAGCAGTACTTC.

CDR3 in DNA: TGCGCCAGCAGCCAAGATCAGCGGGGCTTCTCCTACGAGCAGTACTTC. Residues: CASSQDQRGFSYEQYF. The chain links TRBV4-1 to TRBJ2-7; 7 nucleotides agree with TRBD2. Germline values: CDR1 MGHRA, CDR2 YSYEKL. The CDR3 sequence is 16 residues long. Germline trimming cut 0 bases from V and 0 bases from J; bases unmatched to any gene: 5.

The chain joins TRBV7-2 to TRBJ2-1, with a tentative D call TRBD2 (5 bases). Germline V lookup: CDR1 SGHTA, CDR2 FQGNSA. V shed 5 bases and J shed 1 base, with 12 bases lying between them. The CDR3 extends over 15 amino acids. CDR3 protein: CASSVERISYNEQFF. In DNA, the CDR3 is TGTGCCAGCAGCGTGGAGCGGATATCCTACAATGAGCAGTTCTTC.

This rearrangement joins TRBV29-1 to TRBJ2-1; 8 bases align to TRBD2. Trimming removed 5 bases from V and 2 bases from J; junction bases left unmatched: 5. CDR1 and CDR2 from the germline V gene are SQVTM and ANQGSEA. The length of the CDR3 is 14 residues. This CDR3 is CSVTGTRTYNEQFF. In DNA form, the CDR3 reads TGCAGCGTTACTGGGACTAGAACCTACAATGAGCAGTTCTTC.

The rearrangement uses TRBV11-2 and TRBJ2-3, with D tentatively TRBD2 (6 bases). The CDR3 contains 14 residues. Trimming shortened V by 1 base and J by 4 bases, and 9 bases separated the two germline ends. Germline CDR1 reads SGHAT; CDR2 reads FQNNGV. The CDR3 sequence: CASSLGGTADTQYF. The CDR3 nucleotides are TGTGCCAGCAGCTTAGGCGGGACGGCAGATACGCAGTATTTT.

V and J are TRBV6-5 and TRBJ2-7; D possibly uses TRBD1 or TRBD2 (6 bases each). Germline V gives CDR1 MNHEY, CDR2 SVGAGI. V lost 2 bases to trimming and J lost 1 base, with 12 bases between them. The CDR3 runs to 15 residues. This chain's CDR3 is CASSYAGQRSYEQYF. CDR3 in DNA: TGTGCCAGCAGTTACGCGGGACAAAGGTCCTACGAGCAGTACTTC.

The genes are TRBV7-8 and TRBJ2-2; no reliable D call. CDR1 is SGHVS and CDR2 is FQNEAQ in the germline V gene. The CDR3 length is 13 residues. Trimming shortened V by 4 bases and J by 7 bases, and 10 bases separated the two germline ends. The CDR3 DNA sequence: TGTGCCAGCAGCTCCCAAAACGGCGGGGAGCTGTTTTTT. Its protein product is CASSSQNGGELFF.

This clone appeared once. CDR3 sequence (DNA): TGTGCCAGCAGCCCCCGAACTAGCGGGGTTACAGATACGCAGTATTTT. Translating gives CASSPRTSGVTDTQYF. The chain has TRBV7-9 and TRBJ2-3; 10 positions match TRBD2. The CDR3 length is 16 residues. V was clipped by 5 bases and J by 3 bases; unmatched bases: 8. Germline CDR1 SEHNR, CDR2 FQNEAQ (reference sequence).

This chain links TRBV4-1 with TRBJ2-7; perhaps TRBD2 as D (6 bases). Germline CDR1 is MGHRA and CDR2 is YSYEKL. The CDR3 spans 14 residues. V lost 4 bases and J 4 bases, leaving 14 bases between the germline ends. The CDR3 sequence: CASSPAGYAYEQYF. Written as DNA, the CDR3 is TGCGCCAGCAGCCCCGCGGGGTACGCTTACGAGCAGTACTTC.

This clone appeared a single time. The chain uses TRBV9 and TRBJ2-2; possibly TRBD1 for D (6 bases). Germline V CDR1 and CDR2: SGDLS, YYNGEE. Trimming cost V 4 bases and J 5 bases, with 12 bases left between them. This CDR3 region has 14 residues. As DNA, the CDR3 is TGTGCCAGCAGCCCCGACAGGCCGACCGGGGAGCTGTTTTTT. As protein: CASSPDRPTGELFF.

V gene TRBV7-9 combines with J gene TRBJ1-4; TRBD1 matches at 8 bases. The junction had 8 bases not matched to a gene; V was cut back by 5 bases and J by 3 bases. Germline assignment: CDR1 SEHNR and CDR2 FQNEAQ (reference sequence). The CDR3 is made up of 16 amino acids. CDR3 in DNA: TGTGCCAGCAGCCACCACCCGGGACAGGCTAATGAAAAACTGTTTTTT. This encodes CASSHHPGQANEKLFF. The complete variable domain, with remaining parts taken from reference TRBV7-9 and TRBJ1-4, reads DTGVSQNPRHKITKRGQNVTFRCDPISEHNRLYWYRQTLGQGPEFLTYFQNEAQLEKSRLLSDRFSAERPKGSFSTLEIQRTEQGDSAMYLCASSHHPGQANEKLFFGSGTQLSVL.

The chain carries TRBV11-2 and TRBJ2-7; the D gene is possibly TRBD2 (6 bases). The CDR3 runs 13 residues. V was pared by 6 bases and J by 2 bases, with 11 bases between. Germline CDR1 is SGHAT and CDR2 is FQNNGV. CDR3 sequence (DNA): TGTGCCAGCAGGGAGGGCGACCCCTACGAGCAGTACTTC. This encodes CASREGDPYEQYF. Full variable domain (outside the CDR3, taken from reference TRBV11-2 and TRBJ2-7): EAGVAQSPRYKIIEKRQSVAFWCNPISGHATLYWYQQILGQGPKLLIQFQNNGVVDDSQLPKDRFSAERLKGVDSTLKIQPAKLEDSAVYLCASREGDPYEQYFGPGTRLTVT.

The chain recombines TRBV7-2 with TRBJ1-1, with a possible D match to TRBD1 (5 bases). Germline V lookup: CDR1 SGHTA, CDR2 FQGNSA. Between the trimmed V and J ends, which lost 0 bases and 8 bases, there was a span of 10 bases. CDR3 length equals 13 residues. CDR3: CASSLAGGSEAFF. CDR3 nucleotides: TGTGCCAGCAGCTTAGCTGGGGGAAGCGAAGCTTTCTTT.

J is TRBJ2-7 and V is TRBV5-1; TRBD1 aligns across 8 bases. The V and J ends lost 4 bases and 3 bases, in that order; junction bases with no gene match: 6. The CDR3 totals 14 residues. Per the germline V gene, CDR1 is SGHRS and CDR2 is YFSETQ. Written as DNA, the CDR3 is TGCGCCAGCAGCGTGGCTGGACAGGGCTACGAGCAGTACTTC. Translated: CASSVAGQGYEQYF.